The 18 T cell receptor beta chains presented below share a single source sample, sequenced in a study of patients and donors after allogeneic stem cell transplantation. TCRdb passed the RT-PCR reads through MiXCR, listing each CDR3 protein once. The sample consists of approximately 98,000 distinct CDR3 sequences, roughly 37% of them appearing once. Sequencing was carried out using blood, either unsorted or a sorted T cell fraction (not recorded which). These receptors were collected from a human donor who was either an allogeneic HSCT recipient or a stem cell or donor lymphocyte infusion donor (not recorded which). It is not recorded whose cells these are; they may come from a transplant donor.

This clonotype was detected a few times. This chain uses TRBV10-3 with TRBJ2-5, with 8 nucleotides matching TRBD2. Trimming took 4 bases from V and 4 from J; bases not matched to a gene: 8. The CDR3 has 15 residues. The V gene's germline CDR1 is ENHRY and CDR2 SYGVKD. The CDR3: CAISGGLDTRETQYF. DNA for the CDR3: TGTGCCATCAGTGGGGGACTAGATACACGAGAGACCCAGTACTTC.

The chain carries TRBV13 and TRBJ2-7, with D perhaps matching TRBD1 (5 bases). This CDR3 has 15 residues. Germline loops: CDR1 PRHDT, CDR2 FYEKMQ (reference sequence). Trimming took 5 bases from V and 3 from J, leaving 17 bases between them. CDR3 coding DNA: TGTGCCAGCAGCAAACGACAGCGTCTCTTCTACGAGCAGTACTTC. Residues: CASSKRQRLFYEQYF.

The table lists this clonotype with a few counts. This rearrangement joins TRBV29-1 to TRBJ2-5; D uncertain. V was pared by 1 base and J by 5 bases, with 11 bases between. CDR3 length equals 13 residues. Germline assignment: CDR1 SQVTM and CDR2 ANQGSEA. The CDR3 spells CSVEAWGYETQYF. Here the CDR3 DNA reads TGCAGCGTTGAAGCTTGGGGTTACGAGACCCAGTACTTC.

The genes are TRBV27 and TRBJ2-7; tentative D call: TRBD2 (6 bases). Trimming shortened V by 0 bases and J by 5 bases, and 14 bases separated the two germline ends. CDR1 is MNHEY and CDR2 is SMNVEV in the germline V gene (reference sequence). The CDR3 is 15 residues long. CDR3 in amino acids: CASSLSLGSPHEQYF. CDR3 DNA: TGTGCCAGCAGTTTATCTCTCGGGAGCCCCCACGAGCAGTACTTC.

Here the CDR3 DNA reads TGTGCCAGCAGCAGTGGGGTGGATCAGCCCCAGCATTTT. It encodes CASSSGVDQPQHF. The chain couples TRBV5-6 to TRBJ1-5; D ambiguous. Germline loops: CDR1 SGHDT, CDR2 YYEEEE. The germline V and J ends were trimmed by 4 bases and 5 bases, with 10 bases remaining between them. CDR3 size: 13 residues.

V usage is TRBV5-1 and J usage is TRBJ2-2; D call uncertain. The CDR3 consists of 14 residues. Germline-derived CDR1 and CDR2 are SGHRS and YFSETQ. Trimming removed 2 bases at V and 6 bases at J, with 11 bases between. For the CDR3, the DNA is TGCGCCAGCAGCTTAGTTGTGGGCCCCGGGGAGCTGTTTTTT. Residues: CASSLVVGPGELFF.

The J gene is TRBJ2-3, the V gene TRBV29-1, with D perhaps TRBD2 (5 bases). This CDR3 is 13 amino acids long. The ends were cut back, 7 bases at V and 0 bases at J, with 11 bases in the middle. Per the germline V gene, CDR1 is SQVTM and CDR2 is ANQGSEA. The CDR3: CSAGGPSTDTQYF. In DNA, the CDR3 is TGCAGCGCCGGAGGCCCCAGCACAGATACGCAGTATTTT.

V and J are TRBV27 and TRBJ1-3; possible D gene TRBD1, 5 bases. Germline CDR1 reads MNHEY; CDR2 reads SMNVEV (reference sequence). There are 14 residues in the CDR3. Trimming cost V 6 bases and J 2 bases, with 11 bases left between them. The CDR3 is CASRPQGTGNTIYF. In nucleotides, the CDR3 is TGTGCCAGCAGGCCTCAGGGCACTGGAAACACCATATATTTT.

This clonotype has a count of ten or more. The rearrangement joins TRBV6-5 to TRBJ1-3; D gene uncertain. Trimming took off 2 bases at V and 4 bases at J, with 15 bases between the two ends. The germline gives CDR1 MNHEY, CDR2 SVGAGI. The CDR3 covers 16 residues. This CDR3 reads CASSYARLTEGNTIYF. The CDR3 DNA follows: TGTGCCAGCAGTTACGCCCGACTCACCGAAGGAAACACCATATATTTT.

The chain is built from TRBV29-1 and TRBJ2-6; D remains unclear. This CDR3 has 13 residues. The V gene lost 6 bases and the J gene lost 1 base, with 7 bases spanning the gap. Germline loops: CDR1 SQVTM, CDR2 ANQGSEA. CDR3 sequence: CSVRESGANVLTF. CDR3 sequence (DNA): TGCAGCGTAAGGGAATCTGGGGCCAACGTCCTGACTTTC.

The J gene is TRBJ2-3, the V gene TRBV4-3; D is ambiguous. The V and J ends lost 0 bases and 1 base respectively, with 11 bases between them. This CDR3 spans 16 amino acids. CDR1 LGHNA and CDR2 YSLEER come from the germline V gene. CDR3 loop: CASSQDPPLGTDTQYF. The CDR3 DNA is TGCGCCAGCAGCCAAGATCCCCCACTGGGCACAGATACGCAGTATTTT.

This clonotype is deemed hyperexpanded. V is TRBV7-9 and J is TRBJ2-3, with D tentatively TRBD1 or TRBD2 (5 bases each). Trimming shortened V by 0 bases and J by 3 bases, and 10 bases separated the two germline ends. The germline V gene has CDR1 SEHNR and CDR2 FQNEAQ (reference sequence). This CDR3 comprises 15 residues. CDR3 nucleotides: TGTGCCAGCAGCTTAGCACGGGGCGGGACAGATACGCAGTATTTT. As protein: CASSLARGGTDTQYF. Full variable domain (outside the CDR3, taken from reference TRBV7-9 and TRBJ2-3): DTGVSQNPRHKITKRGQNVTFRCDPISEHNRLYWYRQTLGQGPEFLTYFQNEAQLEKSRLLSDRFSAERPKGSFSTLEIQRTEQGDSAMYLCASSLARGGTDTQYFGPGTRLTVL.

This clonotype was counted a few times. V and J are TRBV6-5 and TRBJ1-5; 10 bases fit TRBD1. Trimming took 6 bases from V and 4 from J; bases not matched to a gene: 6. Per germline, CDR1 MNHEY and CDR2 SVGAGI. This CDR3 contains 15 residues. The CDR3 spells CASRPDRGQNQPQHF. The CDR3 nucleotides read TGTGCCAGCAGGCCCGACAGGGGGCAAAATCAGCCCCAGCATTTT.

J is TRBJ1-1 and V is TRBV4-3, with D possibly matching TRBD1 (5 bases). V lost 1 base and J 0 bases, leaving 9 bases between the germline ends. Germline-derived CDR1 and CDR2 are LGHNA and YSLEER. The CDR3 sequence is 15 residues long. The CDR3 spells CASSQVGQLNTEAFF. Written as DNA, the CDR3 is TGCGCCAGCAGCCAAGTGGGGCAGTTGAACACTGAAGCTTTCTTT.

This chain uses TRBV12-3 or TRBV12-4 with TRBJ1-2; 7 bases map to TRBD1. The CDR3 consists of 15 residues. The trim removed 5 bases at V and 4 bases at J, leaving 10 bases unmatched. The CDR3 region is CASSPGGTAFYGYTF. The CDR3 bases are TGTGCCAGCAGTCCAGGCGGGACAGCATTCTATGGCTACACCTTC.

The chain employs TRBV28 and TRBJ2-2, with D possibly being TRBD2 (7 bases). Germline lookup yields CDR1 MDHEN and CDR2 SYDVKM. Trimming shortened V by 7 bases and J by 6 bases, and 18 bases separated the two germline ends. CDR3 length equals 15 residues. CDR3 loop: CASTVRGRGPGELFF. CDR3 nucleotides: TGTGCCAGCACCGTGCGGGGGCGCGGTCCCGGGGAGCTGTTTTTT. Drawing the rest from reference TRBV28 and TRBJ2-2, the complete variable domain is DVKVTQSSRYLVKRTGEKVFLECVQDMDHENMFWYRQDPGLGLRLIYFSYDVKMKEKGDIPEGYSVSREKKERFSLILESASTNQTSMYLCASTVRGRGPGELFFGEGSRLTVL.

This clonotype has a handful of counts. This rearrangement joins TRBV28 to TRBJ1-5, with TRBD1 as a possible D gene (5 bases). The CDR3 length is 15 residues. Trimming shortened V by 7 bases and J by 3 bases, and 16 bases separated the two germline ends. In germline, CDR1 is MDHEN, CDR2 SYDVKM. For the CDR3, the DNA is TGTGCCAGCACCCGACCCCGACAGTACAATCAGCCCCAGCATTTT. Encoded protein: CASTRPRQYNQPQHF.

J is TRBJ2-5 and V is TRBV5-5; 8 bases map to TRBD1. This CDR3 contains 16 residues. The germline CDR1 and CDR2 sequences are SGHKS and YYEKEE (reference sequence). V was pared by 4 bases and J by 4 bases, with 12 bases of the junction left unmatched. CDR3 coding DNA: TGTGCCAGCAGCCCCCATAGGGCAGGGGGCCTAGAGACCCAGTACTTC. Amino acids: CASSPHRAGGLETQYF. Drawing the rest from reference TRBV5-5 and TRBJ2-5, the complete variable domain is DAGVTQSPTHLIKTRGQQVTLRCSPISGHKSVSWYQQVLGQGPQFIFQYYEKEERGRGNFPDRFSARQFPNYSSELNVNALLLGDSALYLCASSPHRAGGLETQYFGPGTRLLVL.